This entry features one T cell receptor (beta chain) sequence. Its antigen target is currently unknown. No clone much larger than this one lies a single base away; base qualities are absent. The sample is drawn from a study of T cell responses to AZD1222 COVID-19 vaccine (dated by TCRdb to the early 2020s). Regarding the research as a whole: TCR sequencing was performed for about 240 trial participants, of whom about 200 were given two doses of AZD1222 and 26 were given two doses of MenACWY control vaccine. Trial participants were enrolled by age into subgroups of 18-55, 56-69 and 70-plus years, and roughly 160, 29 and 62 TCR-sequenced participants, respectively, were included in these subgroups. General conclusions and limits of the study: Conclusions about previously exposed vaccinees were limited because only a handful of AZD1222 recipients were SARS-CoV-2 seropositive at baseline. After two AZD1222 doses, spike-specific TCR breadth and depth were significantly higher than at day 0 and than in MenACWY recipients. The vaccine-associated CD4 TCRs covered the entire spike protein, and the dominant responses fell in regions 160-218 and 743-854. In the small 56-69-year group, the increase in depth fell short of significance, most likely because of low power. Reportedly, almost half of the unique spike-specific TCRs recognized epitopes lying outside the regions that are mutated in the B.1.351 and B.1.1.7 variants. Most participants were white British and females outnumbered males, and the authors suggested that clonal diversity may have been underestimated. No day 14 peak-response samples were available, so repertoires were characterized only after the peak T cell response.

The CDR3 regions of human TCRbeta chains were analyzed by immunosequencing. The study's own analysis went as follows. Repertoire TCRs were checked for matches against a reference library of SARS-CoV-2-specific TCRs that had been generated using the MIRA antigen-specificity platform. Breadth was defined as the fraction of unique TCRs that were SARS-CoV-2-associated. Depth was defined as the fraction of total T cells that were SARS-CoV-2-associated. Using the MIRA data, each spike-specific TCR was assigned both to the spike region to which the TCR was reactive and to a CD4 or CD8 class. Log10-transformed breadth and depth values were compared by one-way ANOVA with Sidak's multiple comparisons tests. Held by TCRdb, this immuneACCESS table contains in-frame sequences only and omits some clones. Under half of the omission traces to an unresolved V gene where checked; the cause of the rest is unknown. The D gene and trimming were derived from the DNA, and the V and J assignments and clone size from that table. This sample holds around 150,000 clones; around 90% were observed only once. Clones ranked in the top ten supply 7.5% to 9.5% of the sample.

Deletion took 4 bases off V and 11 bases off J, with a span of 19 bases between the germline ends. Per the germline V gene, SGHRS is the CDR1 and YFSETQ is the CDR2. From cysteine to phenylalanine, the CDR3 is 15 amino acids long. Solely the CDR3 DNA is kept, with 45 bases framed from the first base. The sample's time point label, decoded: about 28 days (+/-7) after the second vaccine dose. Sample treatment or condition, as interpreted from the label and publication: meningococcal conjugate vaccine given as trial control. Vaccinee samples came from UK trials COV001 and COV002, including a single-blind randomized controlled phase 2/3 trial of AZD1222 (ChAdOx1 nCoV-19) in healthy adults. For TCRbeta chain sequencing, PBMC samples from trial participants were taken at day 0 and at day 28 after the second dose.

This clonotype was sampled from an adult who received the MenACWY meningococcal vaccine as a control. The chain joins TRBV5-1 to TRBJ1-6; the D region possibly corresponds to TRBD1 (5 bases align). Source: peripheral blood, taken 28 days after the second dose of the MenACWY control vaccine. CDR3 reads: CASSQQVSNGAPLHF. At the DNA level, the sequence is TGCGCCAGCAGCCAACAGGTTTCTAATGGGGCACCCCTCCACTTT.